These T cell receptor beta chains were read from a single sample in a study of cytomegalovirus exposure and HLA in healthy donors. The repertoire was sequenced with immunoSEQ multiplex PCR; TCRdb's copy has only in-frame clones and lacks some. The table records approximately 120,000 clones, 89% of them present only once. Sequencing input: PBMCs. Receptors were obtained from a woman in her late teens or twenties in good health and CMV-seronegative. Each CDR3 is given with its conserved first and last residue. A D gene is named only where the DNA matches it firmly. A clone size is listed for some rows: how often the clone was seen (once, few, many), or a class if it is expanded.

-,TRBJ2-4,TRBV6-5,-,CASSYGRRGIQYF,TGTGCCAGCAGTTACGGGAGGAGAGGCATTCAGTACTTC
TRBD1,TRBJ1-2,TRBV7-9,-,CASSLASGTGRLYGYTF,TGTGCCAGCAGCTTAGCCTCCGGGACAGGGAGGCTCTATGGCTACACCTTC
TRBD1,TRBJ2-1,TRBV15,-,CATGRDRDAYNEQFF,TGTGCCACCGGCCGGGACAGGGACGCCTACAATGAGCAGTTCTTC
TRBD1,TRBJ2-5,TRBV9,-,CASSADGQGQETQYF,TGTGCCAGCAGCGCCGACGGACAGGGTCAAGAGACCCAGTACTTC
-,TRBJ2-5,TRBV7-6,once,CASSRTFEETQYF,TGTGCCAGCAGCCGAACTTTCGAAGAGACCCAGTACTTC
TRBD2,TRBJ2-7,TRBV7-9,-,CASSGGTSGYEQYF,TGTGCCAGCAGTGGGGGGACTAGCGGTTACGAGCAGTACTTC
-,TRBJ2-1,TRBV9,-,CASSPGVGGITRNEQFF,TGTGCCAGCAGCCCCGGGGTAGGCGGGATAACACGCAATGAGCAGTTCTTC
TRBD2,TRBJ2-1,TRBV11-2,-,CASSFLAGEGQFF,TGTGCCAGCAGCTTCCTAGCGGGAGAGGGGCAGTTCTTC
TRBD1,TRBJ1-1,TRBV7-6,-,CASSPDTGGGKNTEAFF,TGTGCCAGCAGCCCGGATACAGGGGGAGGAAAGAACACTGAAGCTTTCTTT
TRBD2,TRBJ2-5,TRBV5-4,-,CASSSPGLEATQYF,TGTGCCAGCAGCTCTCCGGGACTAGAGGCGACCCAGTACTTC
-,TRBJ1-2,TRBV7-8,-,CASSLLGGSDGYTF,TGTGCCAGCAGCCTCCTCGGAGGGAGTGATGGCTACACCTTC
TRBD1,TRBJ2-7,TRBV29-1,-,CSVLPMTGGLEQYF,TGCAGCGTCCTCCCTATGACAGGGGGGCTTGAGCAGTACTTC
-,TRBJ1-1,TRBV9,-,CASSVEGDTEAFF,TGTGCCAGCAGCGTAGAGGGGGACACTGAAGCTTTCTTT
TRBD1,TRBJ1-2,TRBV19,-,CASSIDLTGFYGYTF,TGTGCCAGTAGTATAGATCTGACAGGGTTCTATGGCTACACCTTC
TRBD2,TRBJ2-7,TRBV10-1,-,CASSQGVGTSNIDEQYF,TGCGCCAGCAGTCAAGGGGTCGGGACTAGCAATATCGACGAGCAGTACTTC
-,TRBJ2-1,TRBV5-4,-,CASSLIVYNEQFF,TGTGCCAGCAGCCTTATAGTCTACAATGAGCAGTTCTTC
TRBD1,TRBJ1-3,TRBV7-8,-,CASSLGATGAGNTIYF,TGTGCCAGCAGCTTAGGGGCAACAGGGGCTGGAAACACCATATATTTT
TRBD2,TRBJ2-1,TRBV7-8,-,CASSFMGEVASGRTGGMKQFF,TGTGCCAGCAGCTTTATGGGTGAGGTCGCTAGCGGGCGTACGGGGGGAATGAAGCAGTTCTTC
TRBD1,TRBJ1-1,TRBV7-2,-,CASSSGQANTEAFF,TGTGCCAGCAGCTCGGGACAGGCGAACACTGAAGCTTTCTTT
-,TRBJ1-5,TRBV28,-,CASSSTRNQPQHF,TGTGCCAGCAGTTCGACCAGGAATCAGCCCCAGCATTTT
-,TRBJ2-1,TRBV7-3,-,CASSLKAGRYNEQFF,TGTGCCAGCAGCTTAAAGGCGGGACGTTACAATGAGCAGTTCTTC
-,TRBJ2-4,TRBV19,-,CASSIQQGGIQYF,TGTGCCAGTAGTATACAGCAGGGAGGCATTCAGTACTTC
-,TRBJ2-3,TRBV11-2,-,CANSWAGTSTDTQYF,TGTGCCAACAGCTGGGCGGGAACTAGCACAGATACGCAGTATTTT
TRBD2,TRBJ2-3,TRBV7-2,-,CASSLGQLAGGTDTQYF,TGTGCCAGCAGCTTGGGACAACTAGCGGGAGGGACAGATACGCAGTATTTT
-,TRBJ2-2,TRBV5-4,once,CASSGPGPGELFF,TGTGCCAGCAGCGGGCCCGGTCCTGGGGAGCTGTTTTTT
TRBD1,TRBJ2-7,TRBV18,-,CASSPGPDRGFYEQYF,TGTGCCAGCTCACCAGGTCCGGACAGGGGTTTCTACGAGCAGTACTTC
TRBD2,TRBJ2-1,TRBV19,-,CASSVWTSGVYNEQFF,TGTGCCAGTAGTGTCTGGACTAGCGGGGTTTACAATGAGCAGTTCTTC
-,TRBJ1-2,TRBV12-5,-,CASGLSSEYYGYTF,TGTGCTAGTGGTTTGAGTTCGGAGTACTATGGCTACACCTTC
-,TRBJ2-7,TRBV11-3,-,CASSLEFNRNGYYEQYF,TGTGCCAGCAGCTTAGAGTTTAACAGGAACGGTTACTACGAGCAGTACTTC
-,TRBJ1-3,TRBV7-9,-,CASSPGDSNTIYF,TGTGCCAGCAGCCCGGGGGACTCCAACACCATATATTTT
TRBD2,TRBJ2-5,TRBV10-3,-,CAISESGTGGAQYF,TGTGCCATCAGTGAGTCGGGCACCGGGGGGGCCCAGTACTTC
-,TRBJ2-5,TRBV6-5,-,CASSYSGLPQETQYF,TGTGCCAGCAGTTACTCGGGGCTGCCCCAAGAGACCCAGTACTTC
TRBD2,TRBJ2-7,TRBV27,once,CASSYVTSASYEQYF,TGTGCCAGCAGTTACGTGACTAGCGCCTCCTACGAGCAGTACTTC
-,TRBJ2-1,TRBV11-2,-,CASSLIPTRGRGRNEQFF,TGTGCCAGCAGCTTGATCCCCACCCGGGGCAGGGGTAGAAATGAGCAGTTCTTC
TRBD1,TRBJ2-2,TRBV2,-,CAGQGAAGTGELFF,TGTGCCGGACAGGGGGCTGCTGGCACCGGGGAGCTGTTTTTT
-,TRBJ2-3,TRBV7-6,-,CASSLAAGIDTQYF,TGTGCCAGCAGCTTAGCTGCAGGGATCGATACGCAGTATTTT